Below, 10 T cell receptor beta chains from the same sample are listed, as sequenced in a study of response to subunit inactivated influenza vaccine. TCRdb recomputed calls from the RT-PCR reads with MiXCR, one row per CDR3 protein. The table includes roughly 780,000 distinct CDR3 sequences, around 18% detected once. Sequencing was performed on PBMCs from blood, taken roughly 5 days after vaccination. Source of these receptors: a man aged 50 to 59 who received an inactivated influenza vaccine.

The chain employs TRBV20-1 and TRBJ2-1; D gene unclear. Germline values: CDR1 DFQATT, CDR2 SNEGSKA (reference sequence). V dropped 6 bases and J dropped 8 bases, with 8 bases sitting between them. This CDR3 has 10 amino acids. The CDR3 DNA reads as TGCAGTGCGCAGGCCCATGAGCAGTTCTTC. This sequence encodes CSAQAHEQFF.

This clonotype was seen a few times. The CDR3 coding sequence is TGTGCCAGCAGTAGAGGGCTAGCGGGAGATGGAGATACGCAGTATTTT. Its protein is CASSRGLAGDGDTQYF. The chain recombines TRBV7-2 with TRBJ2-3, with 10 nucleotides matching TRBD2. This CDR3 has 16 amino acids. Per the germline V gene, CDR1 is SGHTA and CDR2 is FQGNSA. V shed 6 bases and J 5 bases; nucleotides not matched to a gene: 11.

The J gene is TRBJ2-1, the V gene TRBV6-1, with a weak D call TRBD2 (7 bases). Germline V CDR1 and CDR2: MNHNS, SASEGT. V dropped 3 bases and J dropped 5 bases, with 14 bases sitting between them. The CDR3 runs 15 residues. CDR3 loop: CASSDPGGRHNEQFF. CDR3 bases: TGTGCCAGCAGTGACCCGGGGGGCAGGCACAATGAGCAGTTCTTC.

In its sample, this clonotype was seen a few times. The chain is built from TRBV4-1 and TRBJ2-1; TRBD1 is a possible D gene (6 bases). The CDR3 loop spans 14 amino acids. In germline, CDR1 is MGHRA, CDR2 YSYEKL. V gave up 1 base and J gave up 9 bases, with 13 bases separating them. CDR3 region: CASSQGTRGREQFF. The CDR3 bases are TGCGCCAGCAGCCAAGGGACCAGGGGACGTGAGCAGTTCTTC.

The chain has TRBV7-2 and TRBJ2-3, with D unclear. CDR3 length: 13 amino acids. The germline V gene encodes CDR1 SGHTA and CDR2 FQGNSA. Trimming shortened V by 4 bases and J by 2 bases, and 7 bases separated the two germline ends. The CDR3 DNA reads TGTGCCAGCAGCTCCCCCAACACAGATACGCAGTATTTT. Translation gives CASSSPNTDTQYF. The full variable domain, rest sourced from reference TRBV7-2 and TRBJ2-3, is GAGVSQSPSNKVTEKGKDVELRCDPISGHTALYWYRQSLGQGLEFLIYFQGNSAPDKSGLPSDRFSAERTGGSVSTLTIQRTQQEDSAVYLCASSSPNTDTQYFGPGTRLTVL.

The chain has TRBV10-3 and TRBJ2-1; D uncertain. The germline gives CDR1 ENHRY, CDR2 SYGVKD. V was trimmed by 5 bases and J by 5 bases, leaving 10 bases between them. The CDR3 has 13 residues. CDR3 nucleotide sequence: TGTGCCATCAGTTCCCCCCGGGACAATGAGCAGTTCTTC. This sequence encodes CAISSPRDNEQFF.

The V gene is TRBV18, the J gene TRBJ2-7; D gene unclear. The CDR3 runs to 14 residues. V lost 6 bases and J 0 bases, leaving 12 bases between the germline ends. Germline V gene data show CDR1 as KGHSH and CDR2 as LQKENI. CDR3 region: CASSPGRISYEQYF. The CDR3 region has the DNA TGTGCCAGCTCGCCCGGACGGATCTCCTACGAGCAGTACTTC. Using reference TRBV18 and TRBJ2-7 for the parts outside the CDR3, the full variable domain is NAGVMQNPRHLVRRRGQEARLRCSPMKGHSHVYWYRQLPEEGLKFMVYLQKENIIDESGMPKERFSAEFPKEGPSILRIQQVVRGDSAAYFCASSPGRISYEQYFGPGTRLTVT.

This clonotype was observed a single time. V gene TRBV18 combines with J gene TRBJ2-5, with D unresolved. CDR1 is KGHSH, CDR2 LQKENI, per germline. V lost 1 base to trimming and J lost 1 base, with 13 bases between them. The CDR3 spans 16 residues. The CDR3 region has the DNA TGTGCCAGCTCACCACATCCCCCAGCAATCCAAGAGACCCAGTACTTC. Its translation: CASSPHPPAIQETQYF. The whole variable domain, remainder taken from reference TRBV18 and TRBJ2-5, is NAGVMQNPRHLVRRRGQEARLRCSPMKGHSHVYWYRQLPEEGLKFMVYLQKENIIDESGMPKERFSAEFPKEGPSILRIQQVVRGDSAAYFCASSPHPPAIQETQYFGPGTRLLVL.

This clonotype was counted only a few times. This chain connects TRBV12-3 or TRBV12-4 to TRBJ2-7; D not certain. V was pared by 5 bases and J by 1 base, with 6 bases between. The CDR3 extends over 12 amino acids. The CDR3 spells CASSQRSYEQYF. The CDR3 DNA sequence: TGTGCCAGCAGTCAAAGGTCCTACGAGCAGTACTTC.

This clonotype was seen only a few times. This sequence joins TRBV20-1 and TRBJ2-1; 9 nucleotides agree with TRBD1. This CDR3 is built from 14 residues. Germline trimming cut 6 bases from V and 8 bases from J; bases unmatched to any gene: 11. CDR1 and CDR2 (germline): DFQATT, SNEGSKA (reference sequence). CDR3 nucleotides: TGCAGTGCGGAGGACAGGGGCCCCCGGGATGAGCAGTTCTTC. It is translated as CSAEDRGPRDEQFF.